The sequence of this T cell receptor (beta chain) was determined in a study of blood T cells in healthy people across ages. Findings and limits, study-wide: The fall in TCR beta diversity per million T cells was roughly linear with age. The study regarded diversity estimates from one million T cells as underestimates.

Drawn from each donor were around 10 milliliters of peripheral blood. The use of a sample-barcoded 5' primer and a J-beta primer mix characterized a second PCR of roughly 7 to 11 cycles. MiXCR, run by TCRdb on the 5' RACE reads, gives a single entry per CDR3 protein. Of about 1.5 million distinct CDR3 sequences detected, 35% to 45% appear once; the ten largest clones hold about 3.8%. This CDR3 comprises 14 residues. V dropped 0 bases and J dropped 12; count of bases not matched to a gene: 6. Per germline, CDR1 LGHDT and CDR2 YNNKEL (reference sequence). Details on this clonotype: The antigen is unknown.

The chain couples TRBV3-1 to TRBJ2-1, with 9 bases aligning to TRBD1. Sequencing was carried out using blood. The clonotype was recovered from a woman between 18 and 30 years old in good health. DNA of the CDR3: TGTGCCAGCAGCCAAGATAGGGTGACAGGGGGGCAGTTCTTC. Translating gives CASSQDRVTGGQFF.